A selection of T cell receptor beta chains follows, all from one sample in a study of cytomegalovirus exposure and HLA in healthy donors. Here immunoSEQ multiplex PCR was the method, and the copy in TCRdb shows in-frame clones only, minus some. The data contain around 100,000 clones, approximately 80% of them singletons. Source material: PBMCs. These receptors all stem from a young woman in good health and CMV-seropositive. The CDR3 runs from the conserved cysteine through the conserved F or W.

J gene: TRBJ2-2
V gene: TRBV18
CDR3 protein: CASSPPSGELFF

J gene: TRBJ2-1
V gene: TRBV5-1
CDR3 protein: CASSLRTSGAYNEQFF

J gene: TRBJ2-3
V gene: TRBV4-1
CDR3 protein: CASSQDGAGVGTDTQYF

J gene: TRBJ1-1
V gene: TRBV4-1
CDR3 protein: CASSQPQGTNTEAFF

J gene: TRBJ2-7
V gene: TRBV19
CDR3 protein: CASSGGLESYEQYF

J gene: TRBJ1-2
V gene: TRBV6-1
CDR3 protein: CASTTGGYGYTF

J gene: TRBJ2-5
V gene: TRBV7-7
CDR3 protein: CASSYSAGQETQYF

J gene: TRBJ2-3
V gene: TRBV5-1
CDR3 protein: CASSEDTGMGTQYF

J gene: TRBJ1-5
V gene: TRBV28
CDR3 protein: CASSFRGPNQPQHF

J gene: TRBJ2-7
V gene: TRBV5-1
CDR3 protein: CASSLVLAGSYEQYF

J gene: TRBJ2-1
V gene: TRBV10-3
CDR3 protein: CAIRDVAGASEVNEQFF

J gene: TRBJ2-7
V gene: TRBV4-1
CDR3 protein: CASSQEGRVDYEQYF

J gene: TRBJ2-5
V gene: TRBV6-5
CDR3 protein: CASSYPGSAQETQYF

J gene: TRBJ1-5
V gene: TRBV6-6
CDR3 protein: CASTYGQGQEPQHF

J gene: TRBJ2-3
V gene: TRBV30
CDR3 protein: CAWETSGRSDTQYF

J gene: TRBJ1-5
V gene: TRBV2
CDR3 protein: CASSVSLNQPQHF

J gene: TRBJ1-5
V gene: TRBV6-1
CDR3 protein: CASSKEPPGQRLLSNQPQHF

J gene: TRBJ2-7
V gene: TRBV14
CDR3 protein: CASSQRGHAAEQYF

J gene: TRBJ2-3
V gene: TRBV6-5
CDR3 protein: CASSRDLRTDTQYF

J gene: TRBJ2-1
V gene: TRBV5-1
CDR3 protein: CASTQDSYNEQFF

J gene: TRBJ2-7
V gene: TRBV27
CDR3 protein: CASRTWTDEYEQYF

J gene: TRBJ1-2
V gene: TRBV30
CDR3 protein: CAWSVGGYGYTF

J gene: TRBJ1-5
V gene: TRBV2
CDR3 protein: CASSELGGNQPQHF

J gene: TRBJ1-5
V gene: TRBV27
CDR3 protein: CASSTSGQGNQPQHF

J gene: TRBJ1-2
V gene: TRBV2
CDR3 protein: CASRDTGTDGYTF

J gene: TRBJ1-1
V gene: TRBV5-1
CDR3 protein: CASSLEGTGNTEAFF

J gene: TRBJ2-7
V gene: TRBV6-1
CDR3 protein: CASRTSGSYEQYF

J gene: TRBJ2-7
V gene: TRBV19
CDR3 protein: CASKWTAMSSYEQYF

J gene: TRBJ2-1
V gene: TRBV14
CDR3 protein: CASSLLSGSSYNEQFF

J gene: TRBJ2-1
V gene: TRBV6-6
CDR3 protein: CASSGIAVYNEQFF

J gene: TRBJ2-1
V gene: TRBV29-1
CDR3 protein: CSVAGLAGGPDYNEQFF

J gene: TRBJ1-2
V gene: TRBV12-1
CDR3 protein: CASSSFTGQGPRFGYGYTF

J gene: TRBJ2-1
V gene: TRBV7-6
CDR3 protein: CASSLELYREQFF

J gene: TRBJ1-2
V gene: TRBV6-1
CDR3 protein: CASSDFLTGNYGYTF

J gene: TRBJ1-1
V gene: TRBV7-3
CDR3 protein: CASSLGTGSHTEAFF

J gene: TRBJ2-2
V gene: TRBV2
CDR3 protein: CASTGQNTGELFF

J gene: TRBJ2-7
V gene: TRBV6-1
CDR3 protein: CASIPGSSYEQYF

J gene: TRBJ2-1
V gene: TRBV7-8
CDR3 protein: CASSRTSGSYNEQFF

J gene: TRBJ1-2
V gene: TRBV2
CDR3 protein: CASSEFTLDRPYGYTF

J gene: TRBJ2-7
V gene: TRBV5-8
CDR3 protein: CASSRLRQHEQYF

J gene: TRBJ1-1
V gene: TRBV7-9
CDR3 protein: CASTPWRDTEAFF